These T cell receptor beta chains were read from a single sample in a study of T cells after yellow fever vaccination. TCRdb fed the 5' RACE reads into MiXCR, producing one record per CDR3 protein. The sample lists 110,000 or so distinct CDR3 sequences, 7.2% occurring once. The specimen was CD4+ T cells sorted from PBMCs, collected more than 35 days after the first yellow fever vaccination. The receptors here all came from a man younger than 35 who received the YFV17D yellow fever vaccine. CDR3s include the opening cysteine and the closing phenylalanine or tryptophan. D genes are given only for firm matches. A clone size is listed for some rows: how often the clone was seen (once, few, many), or a class if it is expanded.

>TRBJ2-3|TRBD2|many|TRBV20-1
CSAPQLAGGGDTQYF
TGCAGTGCCCCTCAGCTAGCGGGGGGCGGGGATACGCAGTATTTT
>TRBJ2-7|TRBD2|many|TRBV4-3
CASSQDLSVAGVYEQYF
TGCGCCAGCAGCCAAGATCTTTCGGTAGCGGGGGTTTACGAGCAGTACTTC
>TRBJ1-6|TRBD1|many|TRBV11-2
CASTPEGQGGLSPLHF
TGTGCCAGCACCCCGGAAGGACAGGGAGGACTCTCACCCCTCCACTTT
>TRBJ1-4|TRBD1|few|TRBV29-1
CSVMGQGDEKLFF
TGCAGCGTAATGGGACAGGGGGATGAAAAACTGTTTTTT
>TRBJ2-5|TRBD1|many|TRBV6-5
CASSWDRAQETQYF
TGTGCCAGCAGCTGGGACAGGGCCCAAGAGACCCAGTACTTC
>TRBJ1-1|-|few|TRBV18
CASSLLSPSGAGGRAFF
TGTGCCAGCTCACTTTTATCTCCCTCAGGGGCTGGTGGTAGGGCTTTCTTT
>TRBJ2-2|-|many|TRBV5-1
CASSNNRAGATGELFF
TGCGCCAGCAGCAACAACAGGGCTGGGGCCACCGGGGAGCTGTTTTTT
>TRBJ2-2|TRBD1|-|TRBV20-1
CSARDPGGPGELFF
TGCAGTGCTAGAGATCCAGGGGGTCCCGGGGAGCTGTTTTTT
>TRBJ2-3|TRBD2|many|TRBV19
CASRTGTSGADTQYF
TGTGCCAGTCGTACCGGGACTAGCGGGGCCGATACGCAGTATTTT
>TRBJ2-1|TRBD2|many|TRBV5-4
CASSGAGGPYNEQFF
TGTGCCAGCAGCGGGGCGGGGGGGCCCTACAATGAGCAGTTCTTC
>TRBJ1-1|-|many|TRBV7-2
CASSLVYTEAFF
TGTGCCAGCAGCTTAGTGTACACTGAAGCTTTCTTT
>TRBJ1-1|-|many|TRBV11-1
CASSLALSTNTEAFF
TGTGCCAGCAGCTTAGCGCTTTCAACGAACACTGAAGCTTTCTTT
>TRBJ1-6|-|few|TRBV10-3
CAISGVRSSLHF
TGTGCCATCTCCGGGGTTCGTTCTTCCCTCCACTTT
>TRBJ1-5|-|many|TRBV7-2
CASGVRGNQPQHF
TGTGCCAGCGGGGTACGAGGCAATCAGCCCCAGCATTTT
>TRBJ2-5|TRBD1|-|TRBV5-1
CASKLTGVETQYF
TGCGCCAGCAAGTTGACAGGGGTGGAGACCCAGTACTTC
>TRBJ2-1|-|few|TRBV11-3
CASSLGTGLGENEQFF
TGTGCCAGCAGCTTAGGGACCGGCCTAGGGGAAAATGAGCAGTTCTTC
>TRBJ1-2|-|few|TRBV7-3
CASSSSAALGYTF
TGTGCCAGCAGCTCTTCCGCCGCCCTCGGCTACACCTTC
>TRBJ2-5|-|many|TRBV15
CATSGLRQETQYF
TGTGCCACCAGCGGCCTGCGGCAAGAGACCCAGTACTTC
>TRBJ2-1|-|many|TRBV4-1
CASSQVDLVSYNEQFF
TGCGCCAGCAGCCAAGTCGACCTAGTTTCCTACAATGAGCAGTTCTTC
>TRBJ2-4|TRBD1|many|TRBV5-1
CASSQLTGAGDIQYF
TGCGCCAGCAGCCAGCTTACAGGGGCTGGGGACATTCAGTACTTC
>TRBJ1-6|-|few|TRBV6-2/TRBV6-3
CASSYYPESSYNSPLHF
TGTGCCAGCAGTTACTATCCCGAGAGCTCCTATAATTCACCCCTCCACTTT
>TRBJ2-3|TRBD1|-|TRBV19
CASARQGIGTDTQYF
TGTGCCAGTGCCCGACAGGGGATAGGTACAGATACGCAGTATTTT
>TRBJ1-5|-|few|TRBV18
CASSGAAILSNQPQHF
TGTGCCAGCTCAGGGGCCGCAATTTTATCCAATCAGCCCCAGCATTTT
>TRBJ2-1|TRBD2|many|TRBV11-1
CATPGWGGPLGSYNEQFF
TGTGCCACCCCGGGCTGGGGGGGTCCCCTGGGCTCCTACAATGAGCAGTTCTTC
>TRBJ2-3|-|few|TRBV7-2
CASSLGAQRTDTQYF
TGTGCCAGCAGCTTAGGAGCTCAGCGCACAGATACGCAGTATTTT
>TRBJ2-2|-|many|TRBV7-2
CASSLARGRDGELFF
TGTGCCAGCAGCTTAGCGCGGGGGCGCGACGGGGAGCTGTTTTTT
>TRBJ1-4|-|many|TRBV6-5
CASSWGGARNEKLFF
TGTGCCAGCAGTTGGGGAGGGGCGCGGAATGAAAAACTGTTTTTT
>TRBJ2-5|TRBD2|few|TRBV11-2
CASSVISGTSGGQETQYF
TGTGCCAGCAGCGTGATTTCAGGGACTAGCGGGGGGCAAGAGACCCAGTACTTC
>TRBJ2-2|TRBD2|many|TRBV3-1
CASSQGSSGGSNTGELFF
TGTGCCAGCAGCCAAGGAAGTAGCGGGGGCTCGAACACCGGGGAGCTGTTTTTT
>TRBJ1-3|-|many|TRBV28
CASIKGGQFSGNTIYF
TGTGCCAGCATCAAGGGGGGCCAGTTCTCTGGAAACACCATATATTTT
>TRBJ2-3|-|many|TRBV5-1
CASSLAQTPTDTQYF
TGCGCCAGCAGCTTAGCCCAGACGCCCACAGATACGCAGTATTTT
>TRBJ1-1|-|many|TRBV12-3/TRBV12-4
CASSLWVEAFF
TGTGCCAGCAGTTTGTGGGTTGAAGCTTTCTTT
>TRBJ2-2|-|many|TRBV12-3/TRBV12-4
CASSYHQSGELFF
TGTGCCAGCAGTTACCACCAATCCGGGGAGCTGTTTTTT
>TRBJ2-3|-|many|TRBV28
CASGDRVPDTQYF
TGTGCCAGCGGTGATAGGGTCCCAGATACGCAGTATTTT
>TRBJ2-3|-|many|TRBV18
CASSSAPGDTQYF
TGTGCCAGCTCATCTGCTCCCGGAGATACGCAGTATTTT
>TRBJ2-5|-|many|TRBV5-6
CASLHRSRETQYF
TGTGCCAGCCTACACAGGTCGCGGGAGACCCAGTACTTC
>TRBJ2-1|TRBD2|many|TRBV28
CASSESGGEQFF
TGTGCCAGCAGTGAGTCGGGGGGTGAGCAGTTCTTC
>TRBJ2-3|-|many|TRBV19
CASSSGWNTDTQYF
TGTGCCAGTAGTTCGGGGTGGAACACAGATACGCAGTATTTT
>TRBJ2-4|-|many|TRBV5-6
CASSFLGAKNIQYF
TGTGCCAGCAGCTTCTTGGGGGCCAAAAACATTCAGTACTTC
>TRBJ1-1|-|many|TRBV27
CASSPPGGLGYTEAFF
TGTGCCAGCAGTCCGCCCGGGGGATTAGGGTACACTGAAGCTTTCTTT
>TRBJ1-5|-|many|TRBV5-1
CASSPGGEANQPQHF
TGCGCCAGCAGCCCCGGGGGGGAAGCCAATCAGCCCCAGCATTTT
>TRBJ2-5|-|many|TRBV7-9
CASSFHRGLANQETQYF
TGTGCCAGCAGCTTCCACCGGGGACTGGCAAATCAAGAGACCCAGTACTTC
>TRBJ1-1|-|-|TRBV7-8
CASTLRVDTEAFF
TGTGCCAGCACCCTGCGGGTTGACACTGAAGCTTTCTTT
>TRBJ1-6|TRBD1|-|TRBV5-1
CASSTGQGYSPLHF
TGCGCCAGCAGCACGGGACAGGGTTATTCACCCCTCCACTTT
>TRBJ1-5|TRBD1|-|TRBV18
CASSPGTGGFREQPQHF
TGTGCCAGCTCGCCCGGGACAGGGGGCTTTCGAGAGCAGCCCCAGCATTTT
>TRBJ1-6|-|many|TRBV7-8
CASSLLSGSSFGSPLHF
TGTGCCAGCAGCTTACTATCGGGCTCGTCCTTTGGTTCACCCCTCCACTTT
>TRBJ1-2|TRBD1|many|TRBV5-1
CASSSSRDRGYGYTF
TGCGCCAGCAGCTCGTCCCGGGACAGGGGCTATGGCTACACCTTC
>TRBJ1-4|-|many|TRBV5-1
CASRSQGGEKLFF
TGCGCCAGCAGGTCGCAGGGCGGTGAAAAACTGTTTTTT
>TRBJ2-3|-|-|TRBV23-1
CASSQSAVTQGHTQYF
TGCGCCAGCAGTCAATCGGCGGTTACGCAGGGTCATACGCAGTATTTT
>TRBJ2-3|-|many|TRBV7-2
CASSLLYRVTSDTQYF
TGTGCCAGCAGCTTATTGTACCGGGTTACATCAGATACGCAGTATTTT
>TRBJ2-1|-|-|TRBV5-4
CASSRDFNEQFF
TGTGCCAGCAGCCGGGACTTCAATGAGCAGTTCTTC
>TRBJ1-4|TRBD1|-|TRBV5-5
CASSLWDRVYEKLFF
TGTGCCAGCAGCTTGTGGGACAGGGTGTATGAAAAACTGTTTTTT
>TRBJ2-2|-|few|TRBV5-1
CASQTTRYSTGELFF
TGCGCCAGCCAAACAACTAGATACAGCACCGGGGAGCTGTTTTTT
>TRBJ1-5|-|many|TRBV5-1
CASSLEGSNQPQHF
TGCGCCAGCAGCTTGGAGGGAAGCAATCAGCCCCAGCATTTT
>TRBJ2-6|TRBD1|many|TRBV2
CASSEQGGSGANVLTF
TGTGCCAGCTCAGAACAGGGGGGCTCTGGGGCCAACGTCCTGACTTTC
>TRBJ2-4|-|-|TRBV15
CATSRDTFGGPSLAKNIQYF
TGTGCCACCAGCAGAGATACTTTTGGGGGCCCTTCGTTAGCCAAAAACATTCAGTACTTC
>TRBJ1-1|-|many|TRBV6-5
CASSYYAELNTEAFF
TGTGCCAGCAGTTACTACGCAGAGCTGAACACTGAAGCTTTCTTT